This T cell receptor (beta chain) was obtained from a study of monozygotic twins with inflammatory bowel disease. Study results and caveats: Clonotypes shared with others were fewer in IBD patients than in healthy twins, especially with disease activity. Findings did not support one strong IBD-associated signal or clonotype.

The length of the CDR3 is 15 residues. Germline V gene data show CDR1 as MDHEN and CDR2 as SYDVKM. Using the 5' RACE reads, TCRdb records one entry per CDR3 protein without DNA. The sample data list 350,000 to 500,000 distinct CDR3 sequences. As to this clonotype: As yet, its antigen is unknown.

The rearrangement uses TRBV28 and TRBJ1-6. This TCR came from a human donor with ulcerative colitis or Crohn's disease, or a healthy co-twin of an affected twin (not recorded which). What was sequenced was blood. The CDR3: CASSLGGMSNSPLHF. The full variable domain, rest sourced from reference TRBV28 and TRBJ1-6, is DVKVTQSSRYLVKRTGEKVFLECVQDMDHENMFWYRQDPGLGLRLIYFSYDVKMKEKGDIPEGYSVSREKKERFSLILESASTNQTSMYLCASSLGGMSNSPLHFGNGTRLTVT.